The clone carrying this T cell receptor beta chain was counted between two and nine times. Antigen unknown. The TCR beta cDNA libraries contained unique molecular identifiers. TCRdb fed the PCR reads into MiXCR, producing one record per CDR3 protein. The repertoire includes fewer than 550,000 distinct CDR3 sequences, around 36% of them detected once, and 6% sits in the top ten. This record comes from a study of post-analysis software for immune sequencing data. This CDR3 comprises 15 residues. Trimming left V 8 bases short and J 5 bases short, with 21 bases between. From germline, CDR1 is MRHNA and CDR2 SNTAGT. Study results and caveats: F measure clustering grouped samples strongly by preparation batch. Included in a set of five TRBV segments more frequent in patients than controls were TRBV5-6, TRBV5-1 and TRBV20-1.

The chain links TRBV6-4 to TRBJ2-5; a weak D match, TRBD1 (6 bases). Input material: blood. This TCR was sampled from a girl between 2 and 17 years old with multiple sclerosis. The CDR3 DNA reads TGTGCCAGCGAGCTGTCAGGGGCCCTGGGGGAGACCCAGTACTTC. Its protein product is CASELSGALGETQYF.